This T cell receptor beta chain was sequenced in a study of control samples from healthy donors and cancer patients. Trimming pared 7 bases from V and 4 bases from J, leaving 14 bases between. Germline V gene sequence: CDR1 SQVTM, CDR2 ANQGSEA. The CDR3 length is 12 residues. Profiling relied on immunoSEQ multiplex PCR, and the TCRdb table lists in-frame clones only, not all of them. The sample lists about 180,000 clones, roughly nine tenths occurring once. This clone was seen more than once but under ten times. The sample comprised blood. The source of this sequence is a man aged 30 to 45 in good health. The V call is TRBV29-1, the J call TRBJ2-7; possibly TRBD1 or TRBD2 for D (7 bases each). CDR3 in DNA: TGCAGCGCCCAGGGGGGGGCGTACGAGCAGTACTTC. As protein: CSAQGGAYEQYF.